The TCR beta chain described here comes from a study of blood T cell repertoires in COVID-19. For the study at large: Collection of acute and convalescent COVID-19 samples took place in the United States, Italy and Spain. T cells, B-cell-depleted T cells, or PBMCs provided the cDNA or gDNA that served as material.

This table comes from immunoSEQ multiplex PCR, and its TCRdb copy is limited to in-frame clones, with some not included. The sample yields roughly 50,000 clones, 75% to 85% seen once. Trimming took 5 bases from V and 3 from J, leaving 20 bases between them. The CDR3 totals 17 residues. Germline-derived CDR1 and CDR2 are KGHSH and LQKENI. Source material: peripheral blood. This sequence joins TRBV18 and TRBJ1-3; possibly TRBD1 for D (5 bases). The receptor was derived from a woman aged 60-75 years with acute or convalescent COVID-19. CDR3 nucleotides: TGTGCCAGCTCAACGCAAACCTCAGGGACTATTGGAAACACCATATATTTT. Encoded protein: CASSTQTSGTIGNTIYF.